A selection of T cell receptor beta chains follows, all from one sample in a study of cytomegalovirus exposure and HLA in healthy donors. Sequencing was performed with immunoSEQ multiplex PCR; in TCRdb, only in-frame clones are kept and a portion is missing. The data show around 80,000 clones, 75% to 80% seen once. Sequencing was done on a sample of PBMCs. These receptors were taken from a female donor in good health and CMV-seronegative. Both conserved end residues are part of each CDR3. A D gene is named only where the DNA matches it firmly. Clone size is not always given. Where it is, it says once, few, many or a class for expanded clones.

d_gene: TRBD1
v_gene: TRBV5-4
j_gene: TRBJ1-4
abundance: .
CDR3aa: CASTLDRGDEKLFF
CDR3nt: TGTGCCAGCACCCTAGACAGGGGTGATGAAAAACTGTTTTTT

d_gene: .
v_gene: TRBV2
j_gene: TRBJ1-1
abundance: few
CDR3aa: CASSLRAGSNTEAFF
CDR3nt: TGTGCCAGCAGTCTTAGGGCGGGTTCGAACACTGAAGCTTTCTTT

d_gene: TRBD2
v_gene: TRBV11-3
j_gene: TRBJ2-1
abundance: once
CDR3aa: CASSDSGVSYNEQFF
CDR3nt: TGTGCCAGCAGCGATAGCGGGGTCTCCTACAATGAGCAGTTCTTC

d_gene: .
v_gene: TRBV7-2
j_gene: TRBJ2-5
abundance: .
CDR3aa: CASSLRTLEETQYF
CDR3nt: TGTGCCAGCAGCCTCCGGACTCTTGAAGAGACCCAGTACTTC

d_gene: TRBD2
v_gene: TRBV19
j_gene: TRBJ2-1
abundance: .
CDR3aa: CASSTRLAGPNNEQFF
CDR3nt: TGTGCCAGTAGTACTCGACTAGCGGGACCAAACAATGAGCAGTTCTTC

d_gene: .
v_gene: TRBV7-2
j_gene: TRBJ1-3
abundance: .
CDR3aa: CASSQPQSSGNTIYF
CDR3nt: TGTGCCAGCAGCCAACCACAGAGCTCTGGAAACACCATATATTTT

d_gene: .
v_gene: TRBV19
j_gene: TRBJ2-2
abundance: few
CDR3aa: CASSISLAITGELFF
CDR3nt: TGTGCCAGTAGTATAAGTCTAGCAATCACCGGGGAGCTGTTTTTT

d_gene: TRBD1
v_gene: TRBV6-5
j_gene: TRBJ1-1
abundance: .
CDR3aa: CASSDRGVTEAFF
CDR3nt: TGTGCCAGCAGCGACAGGGGGGTCACTGAAGCTTTCTTT

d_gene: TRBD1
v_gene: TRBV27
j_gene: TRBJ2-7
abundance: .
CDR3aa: CASSQQGAYEQYF
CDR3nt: TGTGCCAGCAGTCAACAGGGGGCGTACGAGCAGTACTTC

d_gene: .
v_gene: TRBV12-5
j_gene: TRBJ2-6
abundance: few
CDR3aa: CASGLVGGVLYGANVLTF
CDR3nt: TGTGCTAGTGGTTTGGTAGGGGGTGTCCTATATGGGGCCAACGTCCTGACTTTC

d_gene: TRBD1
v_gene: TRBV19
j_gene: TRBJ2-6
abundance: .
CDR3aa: CASSIGQGAGGANVLTF
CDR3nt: TGTGCCAGTAGTATCGGACAGGGGGCAGGTGGGGCCAACGTCCTGACTTTC

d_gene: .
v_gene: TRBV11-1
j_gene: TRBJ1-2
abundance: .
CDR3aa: CASSTGRGRYGYTF
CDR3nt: TGTGCCAGCAGCACGGGCCGCGGGAGGTATGGCTACACCTTC

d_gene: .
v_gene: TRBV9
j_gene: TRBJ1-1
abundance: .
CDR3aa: CASSSSGYTEAFF
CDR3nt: TGTGCCAGCAGTTCCTCGGGTTACACTGAAGCTTTCTTT

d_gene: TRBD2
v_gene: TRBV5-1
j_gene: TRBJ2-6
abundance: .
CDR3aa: CASSLGGVGANVLTF
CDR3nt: TGCGCCAGCAGCCTGGGGGGGGTCGGGGCCAACGTCCTGACTTTC

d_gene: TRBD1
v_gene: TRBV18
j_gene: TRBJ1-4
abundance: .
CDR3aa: CASSPDRGLEKLFF
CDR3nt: TGTGCCAGCTCACCGGACAGGGGGCTGGAAAAACTGTTTTTT

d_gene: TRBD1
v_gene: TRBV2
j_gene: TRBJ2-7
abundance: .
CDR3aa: CASSGRDRGTYEQYF
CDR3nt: TGTGCCAGCAGCGGCCGGGACAGGGGGACCTACGAGCAGTACTTC

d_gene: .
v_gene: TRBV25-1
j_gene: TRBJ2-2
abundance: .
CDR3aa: CASSELGQGRTGELFF
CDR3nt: TGTGCCAGCAGTGAACTTGGCCAGGGGCGCACCGGGGAGCTGTTTTTT

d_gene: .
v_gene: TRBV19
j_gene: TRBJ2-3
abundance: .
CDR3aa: CASSIRLADTQYF
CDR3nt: TGTGCCAGTAGTATCAGGCTGGCGGATACGCAGTATTTT

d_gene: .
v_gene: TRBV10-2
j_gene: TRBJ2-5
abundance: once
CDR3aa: CASEGGERQETQYF
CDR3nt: TGCGCCAGCGAGGGGGGGGAAAGGCAAGAGACCCAGTACTTC

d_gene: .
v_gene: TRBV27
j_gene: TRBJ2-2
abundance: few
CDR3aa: CASSWTYTGELFF
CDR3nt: TGTGCCAGCAGTTGGACATACACCGGGGAGCTGTTTTTT

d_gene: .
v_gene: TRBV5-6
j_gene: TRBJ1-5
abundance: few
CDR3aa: CASSTGRGMEQPQHF
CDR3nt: TGTGCCAGCAGCACCGGGCGAGGGATGGAGCAGCCCCAGCATTTT

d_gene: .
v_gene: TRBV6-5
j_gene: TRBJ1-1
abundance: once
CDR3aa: CATTPRLNTEAFF
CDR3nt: TGTGCCACTACGCCGAGATTGAACACTGAAGCTTTCTTT

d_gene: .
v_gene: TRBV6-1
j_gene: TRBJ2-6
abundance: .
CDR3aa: CASSEAAGPTSGANVLTF
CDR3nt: TGTGCCAGCAGTGAAGCGGCAGGGCCTACCTCTGGGGCCAACGTCCTGACTTTC

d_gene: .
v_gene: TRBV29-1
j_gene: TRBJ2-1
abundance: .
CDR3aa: CSATENNEQFF
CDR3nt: TGCAGCGCGACAGAAAACAATGAGCAGTTCTTC

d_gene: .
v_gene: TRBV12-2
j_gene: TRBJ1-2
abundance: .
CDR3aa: CASRSRIDRIYHGYTF
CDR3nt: TGTGCAAGTCGCTCGCGAATAGACAGGATCTACCATGGCTACACCTTC

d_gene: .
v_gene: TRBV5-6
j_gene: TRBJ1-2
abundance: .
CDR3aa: CASSTRPRGSGGYTF
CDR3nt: TGTGCCAGCAGCACCCGGCCGCGGGGCAGCGGTGGCTACACCTTC

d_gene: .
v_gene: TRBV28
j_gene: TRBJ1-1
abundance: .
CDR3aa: CASSSPNARAFF
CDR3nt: TGTGCCAGCAGTTCCCCGAATGCCAGAGCTTTCTTT

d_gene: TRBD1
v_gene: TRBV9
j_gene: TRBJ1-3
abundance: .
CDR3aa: CASSSHPWTGSGNTIYF
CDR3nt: TGTGCCAGCAGCTCGCACCCTTGGACAGGAAGTGGAAACACCATATATTTT